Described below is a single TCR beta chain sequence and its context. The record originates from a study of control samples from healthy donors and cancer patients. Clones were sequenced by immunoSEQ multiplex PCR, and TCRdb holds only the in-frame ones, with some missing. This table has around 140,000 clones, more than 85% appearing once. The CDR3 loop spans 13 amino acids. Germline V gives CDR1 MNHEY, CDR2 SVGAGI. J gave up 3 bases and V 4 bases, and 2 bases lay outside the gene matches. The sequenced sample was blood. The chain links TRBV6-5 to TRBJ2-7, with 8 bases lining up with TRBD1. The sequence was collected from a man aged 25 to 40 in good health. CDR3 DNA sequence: TGTGCCAGCAGTTTAGACAGGGGCTACGAGCAGTACTTC. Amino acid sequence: CASSLDRGYEQYF.